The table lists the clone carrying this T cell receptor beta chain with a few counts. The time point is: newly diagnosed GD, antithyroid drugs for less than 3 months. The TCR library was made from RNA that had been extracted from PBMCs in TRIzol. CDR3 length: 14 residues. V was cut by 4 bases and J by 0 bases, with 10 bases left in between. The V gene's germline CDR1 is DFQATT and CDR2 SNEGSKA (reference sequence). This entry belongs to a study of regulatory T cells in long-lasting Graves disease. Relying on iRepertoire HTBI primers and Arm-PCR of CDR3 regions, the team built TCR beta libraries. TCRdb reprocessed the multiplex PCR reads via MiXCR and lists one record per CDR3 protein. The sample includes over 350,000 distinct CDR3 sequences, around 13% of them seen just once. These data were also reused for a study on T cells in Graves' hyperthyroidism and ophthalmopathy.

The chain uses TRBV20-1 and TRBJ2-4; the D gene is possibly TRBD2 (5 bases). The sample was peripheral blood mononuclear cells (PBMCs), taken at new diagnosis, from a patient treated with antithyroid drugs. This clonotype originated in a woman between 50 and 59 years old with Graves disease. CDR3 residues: CSANGLLAKNIQYF. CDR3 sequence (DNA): TGCAGTGCTAATGGACTGCTAGCCAAAAACATTCAGTACTTC.